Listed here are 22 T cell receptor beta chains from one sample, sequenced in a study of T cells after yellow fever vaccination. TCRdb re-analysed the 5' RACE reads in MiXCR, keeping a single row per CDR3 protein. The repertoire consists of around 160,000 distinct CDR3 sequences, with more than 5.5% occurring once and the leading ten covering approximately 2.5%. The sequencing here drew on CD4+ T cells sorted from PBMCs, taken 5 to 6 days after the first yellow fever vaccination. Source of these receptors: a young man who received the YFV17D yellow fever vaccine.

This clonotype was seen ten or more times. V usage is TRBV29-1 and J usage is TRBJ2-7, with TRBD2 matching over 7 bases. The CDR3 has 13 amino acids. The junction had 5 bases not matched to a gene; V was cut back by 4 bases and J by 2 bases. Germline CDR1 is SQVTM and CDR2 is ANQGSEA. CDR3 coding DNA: TGCAGCGTTGCCCCCCGGGGGGCCTACGAGCAGTACTTC. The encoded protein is CSVAPRGAYEQYF.

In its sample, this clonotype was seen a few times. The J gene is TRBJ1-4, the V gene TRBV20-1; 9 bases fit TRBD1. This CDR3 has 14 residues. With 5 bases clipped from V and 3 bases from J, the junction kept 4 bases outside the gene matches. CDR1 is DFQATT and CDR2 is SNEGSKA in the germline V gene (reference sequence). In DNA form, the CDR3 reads TGCAGTGCTGCGGGGACAGGGCCTAATGAAAAACTGTTTTTT. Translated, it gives CSAAGTGPNEKLFF.

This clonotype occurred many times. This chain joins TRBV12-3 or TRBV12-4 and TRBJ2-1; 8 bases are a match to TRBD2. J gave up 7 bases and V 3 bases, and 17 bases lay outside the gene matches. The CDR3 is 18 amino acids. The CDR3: CASSLGIGGGPRWNEQFF. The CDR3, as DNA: TGTGCCAGCAGTTTGGGGATAGGCGGGGGGCCACGATGGAATGAGCAGTTCTTC.

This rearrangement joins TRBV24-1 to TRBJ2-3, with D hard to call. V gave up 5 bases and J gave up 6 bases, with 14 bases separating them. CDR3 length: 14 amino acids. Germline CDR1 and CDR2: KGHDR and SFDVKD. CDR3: CATSAPGRADTQYF. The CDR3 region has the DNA TGTGCCACCAGTGCTCCCGGTCGGGCGGATACGCAGTATTTT.

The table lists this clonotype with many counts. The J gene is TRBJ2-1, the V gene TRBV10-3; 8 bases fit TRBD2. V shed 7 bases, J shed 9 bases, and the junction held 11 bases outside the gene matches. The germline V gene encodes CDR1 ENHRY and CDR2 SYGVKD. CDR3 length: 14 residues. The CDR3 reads CAINGGALGGEQFF. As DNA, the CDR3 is TGTGCCATCAACGGGGGGGCGCTGGGGGGTGAGCAGTTCTTC.

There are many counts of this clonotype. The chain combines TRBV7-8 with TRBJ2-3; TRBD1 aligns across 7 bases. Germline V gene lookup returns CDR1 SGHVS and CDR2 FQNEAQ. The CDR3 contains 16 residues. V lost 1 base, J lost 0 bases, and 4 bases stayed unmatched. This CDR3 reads CASSLVGGPSTDTQYF. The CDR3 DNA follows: TGTGCCAGCAGCTTAGTAGGGGGCCCTAGCACAGATACGCAGTATTTT.

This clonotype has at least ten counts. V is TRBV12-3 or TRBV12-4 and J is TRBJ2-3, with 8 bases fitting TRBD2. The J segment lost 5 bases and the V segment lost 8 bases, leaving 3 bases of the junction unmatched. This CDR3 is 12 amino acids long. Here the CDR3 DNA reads TGTGCCAGCTACGCGGGGGGAGATACGCAGTATTTT. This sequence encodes CASYAGGDTQYF.

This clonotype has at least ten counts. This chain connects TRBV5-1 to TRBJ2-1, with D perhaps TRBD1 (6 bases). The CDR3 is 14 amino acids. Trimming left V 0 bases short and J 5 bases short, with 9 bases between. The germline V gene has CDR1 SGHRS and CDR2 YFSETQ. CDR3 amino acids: CASSLDRVDNEQFF. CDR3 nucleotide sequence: TGCGCCAGCAGCTTGGACAGGGTTGACAATGAGCAGTTCTTC.

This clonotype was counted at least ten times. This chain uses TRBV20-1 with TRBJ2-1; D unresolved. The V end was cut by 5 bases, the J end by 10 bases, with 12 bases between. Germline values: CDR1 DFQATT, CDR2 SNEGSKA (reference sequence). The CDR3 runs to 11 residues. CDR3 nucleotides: TGCAGTGCTCTAGGAATCGAGGAGCAGTTCTTC. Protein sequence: CSALGIEEQFF.

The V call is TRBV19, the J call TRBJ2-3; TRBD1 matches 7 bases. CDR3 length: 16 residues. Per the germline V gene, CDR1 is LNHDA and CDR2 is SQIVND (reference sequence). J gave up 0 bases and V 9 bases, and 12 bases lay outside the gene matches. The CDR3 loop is CASKTRQGSSTDTQYF. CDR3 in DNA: TGTGCCAGCAAGACCCGACAGGGTTCTAGCACAGATACGCAGTATTTT.

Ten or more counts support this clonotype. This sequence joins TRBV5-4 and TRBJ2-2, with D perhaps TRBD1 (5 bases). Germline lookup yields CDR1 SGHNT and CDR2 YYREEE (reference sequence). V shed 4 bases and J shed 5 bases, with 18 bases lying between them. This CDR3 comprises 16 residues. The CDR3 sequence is CASSTAGRVGTGELFF. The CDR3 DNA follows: TGTGCCAGCAGCACGGCCGGCAGGGTTGGAACCGGGGAGCTGTTTTTT.

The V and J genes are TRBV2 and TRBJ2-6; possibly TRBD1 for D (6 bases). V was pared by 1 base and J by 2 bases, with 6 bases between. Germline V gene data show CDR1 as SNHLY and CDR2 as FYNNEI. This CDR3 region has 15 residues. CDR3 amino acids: CASSEDRAGANVLTF. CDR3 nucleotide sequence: TGTGCCAGCAGTGAAGACAGGGCTGGGGCCAACGTCCTGACTTTC.

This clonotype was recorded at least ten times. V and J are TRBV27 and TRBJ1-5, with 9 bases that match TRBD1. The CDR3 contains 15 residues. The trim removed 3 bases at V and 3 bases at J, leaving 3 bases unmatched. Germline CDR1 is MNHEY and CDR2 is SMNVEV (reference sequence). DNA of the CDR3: TGTGCCAGCAGTTTTTACAGGGGGCCCAATCAGCCCCAGCATTTT. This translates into CASSFYRGPNQPQHF.

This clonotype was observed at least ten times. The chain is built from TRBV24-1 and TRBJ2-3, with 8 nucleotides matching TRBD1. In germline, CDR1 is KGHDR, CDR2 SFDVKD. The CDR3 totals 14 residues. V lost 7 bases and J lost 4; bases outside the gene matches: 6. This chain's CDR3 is CATRTGEAADTQYF. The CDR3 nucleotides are TGTGCCACCAGGACAGGGGAGGCGGCAGATACGCAGTATTTT.

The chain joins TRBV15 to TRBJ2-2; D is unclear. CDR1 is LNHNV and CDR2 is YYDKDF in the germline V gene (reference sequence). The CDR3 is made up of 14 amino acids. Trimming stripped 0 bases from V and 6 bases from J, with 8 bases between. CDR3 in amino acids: CATSRDKTAGELFF. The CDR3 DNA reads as TGTGCCACCAGCAGAGATAAAACGGCCGGGGAGCTGTTTTTT.

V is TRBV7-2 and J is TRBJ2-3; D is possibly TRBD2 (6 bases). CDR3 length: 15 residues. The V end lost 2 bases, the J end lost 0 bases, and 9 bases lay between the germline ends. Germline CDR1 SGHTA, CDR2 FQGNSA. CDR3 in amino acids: CASSLQRASTDTQYF. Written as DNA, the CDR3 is TGTGCCAGCAGCTTACAGCGGGCTAGCACAGATACGCAGTATTTT. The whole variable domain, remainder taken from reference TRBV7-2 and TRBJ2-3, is GAGVSQSPSNKVTEKGKDVELRCDPISGHTALYWYRQSLGQGLEFLIYFQGNSAPDKSGLPSDRFSAERTGGSVSTLTIQRTQQEDSAVYLCASSLQRASTDTQYFGPGTRLTVL.

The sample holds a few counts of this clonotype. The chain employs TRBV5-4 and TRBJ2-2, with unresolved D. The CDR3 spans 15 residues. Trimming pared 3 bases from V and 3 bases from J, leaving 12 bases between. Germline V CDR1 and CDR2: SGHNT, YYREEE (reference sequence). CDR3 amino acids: CASSSGSRDTGELFF. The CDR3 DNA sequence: TGTGCCAGCAGCTCAGGAAGCAGAGACACCGGGGAGCTGTTTTTT.

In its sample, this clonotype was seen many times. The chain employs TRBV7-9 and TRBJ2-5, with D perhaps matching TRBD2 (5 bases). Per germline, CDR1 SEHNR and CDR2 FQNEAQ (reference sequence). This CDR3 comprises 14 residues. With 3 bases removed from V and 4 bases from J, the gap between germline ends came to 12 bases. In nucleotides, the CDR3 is TGTGCCAGCAGCTTGAGAGGGCAAGTAGAGACCCAGTACTTC. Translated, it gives CASSLRGQVETQYF.

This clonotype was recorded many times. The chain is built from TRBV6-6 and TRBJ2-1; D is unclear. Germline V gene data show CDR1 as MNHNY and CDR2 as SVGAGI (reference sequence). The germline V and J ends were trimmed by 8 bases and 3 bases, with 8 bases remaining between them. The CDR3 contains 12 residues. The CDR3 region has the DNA TGTGCCAGCCAGCGCAGCTACAATGAGCAGTTCTTC. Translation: CASQRSYNEQFF.

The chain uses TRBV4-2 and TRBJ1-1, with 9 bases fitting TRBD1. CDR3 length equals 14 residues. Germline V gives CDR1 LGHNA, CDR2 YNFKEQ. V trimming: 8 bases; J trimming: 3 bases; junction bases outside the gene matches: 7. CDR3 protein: CASGPQGAHTEAFF. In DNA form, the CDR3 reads TGTGCCAGCGGACCACAGGGGGCCCACACTGAAGCTTTCTTT.

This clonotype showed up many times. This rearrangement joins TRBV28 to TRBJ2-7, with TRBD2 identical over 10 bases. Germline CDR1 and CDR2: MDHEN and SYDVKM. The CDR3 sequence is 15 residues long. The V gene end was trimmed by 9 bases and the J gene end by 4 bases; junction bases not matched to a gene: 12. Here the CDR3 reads CASPPSGGANYEQYF. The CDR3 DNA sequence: TGTGCCAGTCCTCCTAGCGGGGGAGCTAATTACGAGCAGTACTTC.

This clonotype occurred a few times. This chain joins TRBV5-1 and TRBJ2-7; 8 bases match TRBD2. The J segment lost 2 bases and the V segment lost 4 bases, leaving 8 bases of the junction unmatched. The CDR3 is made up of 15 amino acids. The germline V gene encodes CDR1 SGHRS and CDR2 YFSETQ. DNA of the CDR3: TGCGCCAGCAGCCCTACGCCGGGGGGGACCTACGAGCAGTACGTC. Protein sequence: CASSPTPGGTYEQYV.